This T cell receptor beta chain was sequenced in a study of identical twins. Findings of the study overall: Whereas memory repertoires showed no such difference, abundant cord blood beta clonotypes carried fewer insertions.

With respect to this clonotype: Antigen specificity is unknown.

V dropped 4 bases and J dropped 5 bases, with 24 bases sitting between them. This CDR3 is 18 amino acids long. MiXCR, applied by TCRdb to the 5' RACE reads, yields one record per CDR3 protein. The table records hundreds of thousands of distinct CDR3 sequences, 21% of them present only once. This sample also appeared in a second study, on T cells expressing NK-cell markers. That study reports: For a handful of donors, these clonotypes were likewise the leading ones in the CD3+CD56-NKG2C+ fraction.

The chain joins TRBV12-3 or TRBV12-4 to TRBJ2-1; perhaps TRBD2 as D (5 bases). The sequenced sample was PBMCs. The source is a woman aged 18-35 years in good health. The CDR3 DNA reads TGTGCCAGCAGTTCCCCCCAACTAGGCACCATGGCCAACAATGAGCAGTTCTTC. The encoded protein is CASSSPQLGTMANNEQFF.